This T cell receptor (beta chain) was sequenced during a study of blood T cells in healthy people across ages. The germline V and J ends were trimmed by 2 bases and 7 bases, with 11 bases remaining between them. Per germline, CDR1 ENHRY and CDR2 SYGVKD. CDR3 length: 13 amino acids. A second PCR, run for about 6 to 12 cycles, used a sample-barcoded 5' primer plus a J-beta primer mix. TCRdb processed the 5' RACE reads anew with MiXCR; each CDR3 protein has one entry. The table lists 700,000 or so distinct CDR3 sequences, approximately 22% of them singletons. Only a few counts were recorded for this clonotype. Its antigen is not identified. Study results and caveats: TCR beta diversity per million T cells fell roughly linearly with age. When set beside aged donors, long-lived donors presented more naive CD4+ cells and higher diversity. The study found TCR beta diversity correlated strongly with naive T cell percentage.

Per sample, a minimum of 6.5 million PBMCs were isolated. This receptor was taken from a man aged 65-85 years in good health. The sequenced sample consisted of blood. The J gene is TRBJ1-2, the V gene TRBV10-3; D call uncertain. The CDR3 DNA reads as TGTGCCATCAGTGAGGAGAGTCTCATTGGCTACACCTTC. This encodes CAISEESLIGYTF.